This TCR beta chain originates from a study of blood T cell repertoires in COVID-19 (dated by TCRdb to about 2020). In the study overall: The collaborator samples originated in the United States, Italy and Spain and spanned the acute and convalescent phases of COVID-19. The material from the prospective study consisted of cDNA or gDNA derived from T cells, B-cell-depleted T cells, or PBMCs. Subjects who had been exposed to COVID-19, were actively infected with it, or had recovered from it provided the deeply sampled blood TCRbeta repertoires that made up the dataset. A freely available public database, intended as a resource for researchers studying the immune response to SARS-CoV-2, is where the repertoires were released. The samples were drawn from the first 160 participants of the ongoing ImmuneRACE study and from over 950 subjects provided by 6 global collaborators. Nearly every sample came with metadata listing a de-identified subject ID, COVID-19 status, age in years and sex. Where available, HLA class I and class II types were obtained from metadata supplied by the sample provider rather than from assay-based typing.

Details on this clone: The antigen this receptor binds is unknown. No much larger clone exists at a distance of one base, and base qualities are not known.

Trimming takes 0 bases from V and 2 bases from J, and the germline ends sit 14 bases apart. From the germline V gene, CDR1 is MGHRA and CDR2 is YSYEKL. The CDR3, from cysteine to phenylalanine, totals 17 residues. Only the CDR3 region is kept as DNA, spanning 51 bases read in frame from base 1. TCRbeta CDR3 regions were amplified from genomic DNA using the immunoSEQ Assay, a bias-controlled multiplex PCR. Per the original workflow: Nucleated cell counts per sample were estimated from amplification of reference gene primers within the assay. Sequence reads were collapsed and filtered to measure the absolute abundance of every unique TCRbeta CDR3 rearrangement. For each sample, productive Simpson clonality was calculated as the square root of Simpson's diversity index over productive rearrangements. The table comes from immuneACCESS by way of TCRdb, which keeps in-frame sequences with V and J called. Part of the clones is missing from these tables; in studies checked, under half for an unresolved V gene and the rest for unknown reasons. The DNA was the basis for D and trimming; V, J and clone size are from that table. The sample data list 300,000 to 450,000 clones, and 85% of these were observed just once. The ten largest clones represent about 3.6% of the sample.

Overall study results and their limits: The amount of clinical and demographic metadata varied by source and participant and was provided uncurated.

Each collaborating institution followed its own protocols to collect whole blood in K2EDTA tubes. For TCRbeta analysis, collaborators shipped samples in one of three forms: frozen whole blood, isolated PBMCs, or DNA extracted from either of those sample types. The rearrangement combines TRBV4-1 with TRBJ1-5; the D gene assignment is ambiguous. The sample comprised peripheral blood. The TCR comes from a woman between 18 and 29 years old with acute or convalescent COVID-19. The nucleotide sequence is TGCGCCAGCAGCCAAGAACAGCGGGGTCGTGGCAATCAGCCCCAGCATTTT. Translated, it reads CASSQEQRGRGNQPQHF.